What follows are 8 T cell receptor beta chains derived from one specimen sequenced in a study of regulatory T cells in long-lasting Graves disease. CDR3-region Arm-PCR and iRepertoire HTBI primers produced the TCR beta libraries. TCRdb re-called the multiplex PCR reads through MiXCR, storing one row per CDR3 protein. Among approximately 350,000 distinct CDR3 sequences, approximately 10% were seen once, and the ten largest hold 18%. This sample's time point: newly diagnosed GD, antithyroid drugs for less than 3 months. The TCR library was prepared using RNA isolated from PBMCs. The same specimen was also included in a second study, on T cells in Graves' hyperthyroidism and ophthalmopathy.

Source: peripheral blood mononuclear cells (PBMCs), taken at new diagnosis, from a patient treated with antithyroid drugs. The receptors stem from a woman between 18 and 29 years old with Graves disease.

This clonotype was detected many times. The chain employs TRBV20-1 and TRBJ2-5; 9 nucleotides line up with TRBD2. This CDR3 region has 15 residues. Per the germline V gene, CDR1 is DFQATT and CDR2 is SNEGSKA (reference sequence). V trimming: 6 bases; J trimming: 3 bases; junction bases outside the gene matches: 11. DNA for the CDR3: TGCAGTGCGCTGGCGGGAGGGCCCTCCGAAGAGACCCAGTACTTC. It translates to CSALAGGPSEETQYF.

This clonotype came up a few times. The genes are TRBV5-6 and TRBJ2-5, with D hard to call. Per germline, CDR1 SGHDT and CDR2 YYEEEE. The germline V and J ends were trimmed by 4 bases and 3 bases, with 10 bases remaining between them. There are 13 residues in the CDR3. CDR3 bases: TGTGCCAGCAGCCAAGTTCTGAAAGAGACCCAGTACTTC. This encodes CASSQVLKETQYF.

This clonotype was observed at least ten times. The chain recombines TRBV12-3 or TRBV12-4 with TRBJ1-1, with 8 nucleotides matching TRBD1. This CDR3 region has 13 residues. V shed 6 bases and J 6 bases; nucleotides not matched to a gene: 6. The CDR3 nucleotides read TGTGCCAGCAGCCTCGACAGGGGTGCTGAAGCTTTCTTT. This gives the protein CASSLDRGAEAFF.

The gene calls are TRBV7-3 and TRBJ2-1; maybe TRBD2 (6 bases). The length of the CDR3 is 15 residues. The V gene's germline CDR1 is SGHTA and CDR2 FQGTGA. V lost 5 bases, J lost 6 bases, and 17 bases lay in between. The CDR3 is CASSHRGGVANEQFF. CDR3 DNA sequence: TGTGCCAGCAGCCATAGGGGCGGGGTGGCCAATGAGCAGTTCTTC.

This clonotype was found many times. J is TRBJ1-1 and V is TRBV30, with a possible D match to TRBD1 (5 bases). Deletions cut 8 bases from V and 1 base from J, with 14 bases between. CDR1 and CDR2 from the germline V gene are GTSNPN and SVGIG (reference sequence). The CDR3 totals 13 residues. CDR3 in DNA: TGTGCCCATCCCGGGACGGCGAACACTGAAGCTTTCTTT. It translates to CAHPGTANTEAFF. Based on the CDR3 plus reference TRBV30 and TRBJ1-1, the full variable domain is SQTIHQWPATLVQPVGSPLSLECTVEGTSNPNLYWYRQAAGRGLQLLFYSVGIGQISSEVPQNLSASRPQDRQFILSSKKLLLSDSGFYLCAHPGTANTEAFFGQGTRLTVV.

The CDR3 DNA is TGTGCCAGCACTTTTAGGGGAGCCAAAAACATTCAGTACTTC. Protein product: CASTFRGAKNIQYF. The chain uses TRBV6-1 and TRBJ2-4, with D possibly TRBD1 on 5 matching bases. The germline V and J ends were trimmed by 7 bases and 0 bases, with 10 bases remaining between them. The CDR3 extends over 14 amino acids. CDR1 is MNHNS, CDR2 SASEGT, per germline.

The gene calls are TRBV4-1 and TRBJ2-7; a weak D match, TRBD1 (7 bases). Trimming shortened V by 4 bases and J by 1 base, and 14 bases separated the two germline ends. This CDR3 is built from 15 residues. Germline lookup yields CDR1 MGHRA and CDR2 YSYEKL. This CDR3 is CASSRGTETSYEQYV. CDR3 in DNA: TGCGCCAGCAGCCGCGGGACAGAGACATCCTACGAGCAGTACGTC.

This clonotype was observed a handful of times. V and J are TRBV5-4 and TRBJ2-1, with 9 bases lining up with TRBD1. The length of the CDR3 is 17 residues. V dropped 6 bases and J dropped 7; count of bases not matched to a gene: 17. Per germline, CDR1 SGHNT and CDR2 YYREEE (reference sequence). DNA of the CDR3: TGTGCCAGCAACCCCTATCCCCAACAGGGGGCTGGGAATGAGCAGTTCTTC. Its translation: CASNPYPQQGAGNEQFF.